A single sample gave rise to the 27 T cell receptor beta chains below, sequenced in a study of identical twins. TCRdb reprocessed the 5' RACE reads via MiXCR and lists one record per CDR3 protein. The sample includes 550,000 to 700,000 distinct CDR3 sequences, roughly 9.5% of them seen just once. These sequences were also reported in another study, on yellow fever vaccine responses in identical twins.

Input material: PBMCs. The receptors were gathered from a woman under 30 in good health.

The sample holds a few counts of this clonotype. This chain joins TRBV5-1 and TRBJ2-5; D is unresolved. The CDR3 is made up of 10 amino acids. The germline V gene encodes CDR1 SGHRS and CDR2 YFSETQ. V lost 5 bases and J lost 14, with 13 bases in between. The CDR3 reads CASRGPELYF. CDR3 DNA sequence: TGCGCCAGCAGGGGCCCTGAGCTTTACTTC.

This clonotype was seen a handful of times. V usage is TRBV9 and J usage is TRBJ2-3, with TRBD1 as a possible D gene (6 bases). Germline loops: CDR1 SGDLS, CDR2 YYNGEE. The V end lost 0 bases, the J end lost 11 bases, and 16 bases lay between the germline ends. This CDR3 contains 14 residues. CDR3 amino acids: CASSVALGAGEQYF. The DNA of the CDR3 is TGTGCCAGCAGCGTAGCTTTGGGGGCTGGGGAGCAGTATTTT.

The chain combines TRBV20-1 with TRBJ2-7, with D perhaps TRBD1 (6 bases). The CDR3 has 13 amino acids. From germline, CDR1 is DFQATT and CDR2 SNEGSKA (reference sequence). V lost 5 bases and J 0 bases, leaving 11 bases between the germline ends. The CDR3 DNA reads TGCAGTGCTCAAAGGACAGTCTCCTACGAGCAGTACTTC. Amino acid sequence: CSAQRTVSYEQYF.

This clonotype was seen more than once but under ten times. The chain recombines TRBV24-1 with TRBJ2-2; TRBD1 agrees at 9 bases. The V segment lost 0 bases and the J segment 1 base; nucleotides outside the gene matches: 5. CDR3 length: 18 residues. Per the germline V gene, CDR1 is KGHDR and CDR2 is SFDVKD. CDR3 sequence: CATSDLGQGRGNTGELFF. CDR3 bases: TGTGCCACCAGTGATTTGGGACAGGGGAGAGGGAACACCGGGGAGCTGTTTTTT.

This clonotype was picked up many times. V gene TRBV24-1 combines with J gene TRBJ2-1; D tentatively reads TRBD1 or TRBD2 (6 bases each). Per germline, CDR1 KGHDR and CDR2 SFDVKD. Between the trimmed V and J ends, which lost 5 bases and 6 bases, there was a span of 22 bases. The CDR3 consists of 17 residues. CDR3 nucleotide sequence: TGTGCCACCAGTGTCGGGGGCCGCTTACCAGAAATCAATGAGCAGTTCTTC. As protein: CATSVGGRLPEINEQFF.

Comment on this clonotype: The junction shows a germline mismatch at one end, possibly a read error. The chain links TRBV10-1 to TRBJ2-4; D call uncertain. The V gene's germline CDR1 is WNHNN and CDR2 SYGVQD (reference sequence). This CDR3 has 13 amino acids. DNA for the CDR3: TGCGTCAGCAGTGAAGGCGGCAAAAACATTCAGTACTTC. Translated, it gives CVSSEGGKNIQYF.

Worth noting for this clonotype: An end of the junction differs from the germline gene, which may be a read error. The chain couples TRBV7-7 to TRBJ2-3; a possible D gene is TRBD2 (6 bases). Germline V gene lookup returns CDR1 SSHAT and CDR2 FNYEAQ (reference sequence). The CDR3 is 13 residues long. CDR3 DNA sequence: TGTGCTAGCAGCTTATTCGGGGGTGATACGCAGTATTTT. This sequence encodes CASSLFGGDTQYF.

In DNA form, the CDR3 reads TGTGCCAGCAGCCAAGGTCCTCCAGACGCCCAGCATTTT. Translated: CASSQGPPDAQHF. The chain links TRBV7-2 to TRBJ1-5; D gene ambiguous. The germline CDR1 and CDR2 sequences are SGHTA and FQGNSA. This CDR3 is 13 amino acids long. The ends were cut back, 5 bases at V and 11 bases at J, with 16 bases in the middle.

This clonotype was seen only a few times. The genes are TRBV3-1 and TRBJ2-7; D might be TRBD1 (6 bases). The V end lost 6 bases, the J end lost 0 bases, and 15 bases lay between the germline ends. From germline, CDR1 is LGHDT and CDR2 YNNKEL (reference sequence). The CDR3 is made up of 15 amino acids. The DNA of the CDR3 is TGTGCCAGCAGATCGACAGGAGCCAACTCCTACGAGCAGTACTTC. This translates into CASRSTGANSYEQYF.

This clonotype was seen more than once but under ten times. The chain uses TRBV12-3 or TRBV12-4 and TRBJ2-2, with 10 bases aligning to TRBD2. The V segment lost 10 bases and the J segment 5 bases; nucleotides outside the gene matches: 16. The CDR3 is 17 amino acids. The CDR3 loop is CAISPNSSGRLTGELFF. DNA of the CDR3: TGTGCCATCAGCCCAAATTCTAGCGGGAGATTGACCGGGGAGCTGTTTTTT.

The table lists this clonotype with a few counts. This chain connects TRBV30 to TRBJ2-7, with 7 bases fitting TRBD1. CDR3 size: 15 residues. Trimming cost V 3 bases and J 5 bases; bases outside gene matches: 13. Germline CDR1 GTSNPN, CDR2 SVGIG (reference sequence). The CDR3 protein is CAWSQGDRLIDEQYF. The CDR3 DNA sequence: TGTGCCTGGAGCCAGGGGGACAGACTCATCGACGAGCAGTACTTC.

V usage is TRBV9 and J usage is TRBJ2-3; D uncertain. The CDR3 runs to 12 residues. The V gene's germline CDR1 is SGDLS and CDR2 YYNGEE. V lost 3 bases and J lost 4, with 6 bases in between. The chain's CDR3 is CASSAVPDTQYF. CDR3 bases: TGTGCCAGCAGCGCAGTCCCAGATACGCAGTATTTT.

This rearrangement joins TRBV5-5 to TRBJ2-3; the match to TRBD1 covers 9 bases. There are 17 residues in the CDR3. The junction had 11 bases not matched to a gene; V was cut back by 4 bases and J by 2 bases. Germline assignment: CDR1 SGHKS and CDR2 YYEKEE (reference sequence). The DNA of the CDR3 is TGTGCCAGCAGCACCTACCCCGGGACAGGGAACACAGATACGCAGTATTTT. Encoded protein: CASSTYPGTGNTDTQYF.

This clonotype has a handful of counts. This chain links TRBV7-2 with TRBJ2-5; perhaps D is TRBD1 or TRBD2 (6 bases each). From germline, CDR1 is SGHTA and CDR2 FQGNSA. Trimming cost V 7 bases and J 13 bases, with 19 bases left between them. CDR3 length: 12 residues. The CDR3 region is CASNPGGGVSYF. In DNA, the CDR3 is TGTGCCAGCAACCCCGGGGGCGGGGTATCGTACTTC.

This clonotype was picked up many times. This sequence joins TRBV10-3 and TRBJ2-7; 7 bases line up with TRBD1. Germline assignment: CDR1 ENHRY and CDR2 SYGVKD. The CDR3 length is 14 residues. The V and J ends lost 0 bases and 2 bases, in that order; junction bases with no gene match: 1. The CDR3 nucleotides read TGTGCCATCAGTGAGTCGGGACAGACCTACGAGCAGTACTTC. It is translated as CAISESGQTYEQYF.

This sequence joins TRBV19 and TRBJ1-1; D is unclear. The CDR3 sequence is 11 residues long. With 7 bases removed from V and 3 bases from J, the gap between germline ends came to 6 bases. Germline V gives CDR1 LNHDA, CDR2 SQIVND (reference sequence). CDR3 in amino acids: CASIGYTEAFF. CDR3 sequence (DNA): TGTGCCAGTATTGGGTACACTGAAGCTTTCTTT.

This clonotype has a handful of counts. V and J are TRBV9 and TRBJ2-3; 14 nucleotides line up with TRBD2. J was trimmed by 4 bases and V by 3 bases; bases with no gene match: 13. CDR1 SGDLS and CDR2 YYNGEE come from the germline V gene. The CDR3 consists of 19 residues. Here the CDR3 reads CASSGEGGLAGGRADTQYF. The CDR3 DNA is TGTGCCAGCAGCGGAGAGGGAGGACTAGCGGGGGGAAGGGCAGATACGCAGTATTTT.

This clonotype was recorded a few times. The genes are TRBV12-3 or TRBV12-4 and TRBJ2-7; 14 bases align to TRBD2. This CDR3 spans 16 amino acids. The V and J ends lost 3 bases and 5 bases, in that order; junction bases with no gene match: 6. The CDR3 bases are TGTGCCAGCAGTTTCGGGACTAGCGGGAGTCCCCACGAGCAGTACTTC. It is translated as CASSFGTSGSPHEQYF.

There are a few counts of this clonotype. The chain has TRBV5-6 and TRBJ2-3; the match to TRBD1 covers 8 bases. The CDR3 runs to 13 residues. Germline CDR1 SGHDT, CDR2 YYEEEE. The V gene end was trimmed by 4 bases and the J gene end by 9 bases; junction bases not matched to a gene: 7. Here the CDR3 reads CASSRTGSWTQYF. The CDR3, as DNA: TGTGCCAGCAGCAGGACAGGGAGTTGGACGCAGTATTTT. Full variable domain (outside the CDR3, taken from reference TRBV5-6 and TRBJ2-3): DAGVTQSPTHLIKTRGQQVTLRCSPKSGHDTVSWYQQALGQGPQFIFQYYEEEERQRGNFPDRFSGHQFPNYSSELNVNALLLGDSALYLCASSRTGSWTQYFGPGTRLTVL.

The chain is built from TRBV7-9 and TRBJ2-7, with D perhaps matching TRBD1 or TRBD2 (5 bases each). The V gene's germline CDR1 is SEHNR and CDR2 FQNEAQ (reference sequence). The CDR3 has 15 residues. Trimming cost V 5 bases and J 6 bases, with 20 bases left between them. The CDR3 reads CASSSTGTLSSEQYF. In DNA form, the CDR3 reads TGTGCCAGCAGCAGCACCGGGACCCTCTCGAGCGAGCAGTACTTC.

This clonotype was seen only a few times. The genes are TRBV20-1 and TRBJ2-1; unclear D gene. V was trimmed by 4 bases and J by 11 bases, leaving 9 bases between them. The CDR3 consists of 10 residues. Germline loops: CDR1 DFQATT, CDR2 SNEGSKA (reference sequence). CDR3 in DNA: TGCAGTGCTACACCGACTCAGCAGTTCTTC. Amino acid sequence: CSATPTQQFF.

The genes are TRBV6-2 or TRBV6-3 and TRBJ2-7, with a weak D call TRBD2 (5 bases). The CDR3 spans 14 residues. CDR1 and CDR2 (germline): MNHEY, SVGEGT. V was trimmed by 7 bases and J by 0 bases, leaving 13 bases between them. CDR3 bases: TGTGCCAGCACGTCCTATGACTACTCCTACGAGCAGTACTTC. As protein: CASTSYDYSYEQYF.

This clonotype was recorded at least ten times. The chain couples TRBV4-3 to TRBJ2-7; D is possibly TRBD2 (6 bases). V gave up 1 base and J gave up 2 bases, with 6 bases separating them. Germline CDR1 is LGHNA and CDR2 is YSLEER. The CDR3 has 13 residues. The CDR3 nucleotides read TGCGCCAGCAGCCAAGGGACTACCTACGAGCAGTACTTC. This sequence encodes CASSQGTTYEQYF.

This clonotype was observed a handful of times. The chain combines TRBV4-3 with TRBJ2-7, with 9 bases fitting TRBD1. J lost 2 bases, V lost 3 bases, and 5 bases had no gene match. Germline V gene lookup returns CDR1 LGHNA and CDR2 YSLEER. The CDR3 has 15 amino acids. This chain's CDR3 is CASSQAGTGPYEQYF. The CDR3 region has the DNA TGCGCCAGCAGCCAGGCCGGGACAGGGCCCTACGAGCAGTACTTC.

The chain is built from TRBV4-2 and TRBJ2-1; 9 nucleotides align to TRBD2. V lost 0 bases and J lost 5; bases outside the gene matches: 2. Germline-derived CDR1 and CDR2 are LGHNA and YNFKEQ. The CDR3 spans 15 residues. CDR3 sequence (DNA): TGTGCCAGCAGCCAAGAGACTAGCGGCAACAATGAGCAGTTCTTC. Protein: CASSQETSGNNEQFF.

This clonotype was counted a few times. This rearrangement joins TRBV9 to TRBJ2-1; 10 nucleotides agree with TRBD2. The CDR3 runs to 16 residues. Germline V lookup: CDR1 SGDLS, CDR2 YYNGEE. After removal of 7 bases from V and 3 bases from J, the junction contained 10 bases not matched to a gene. The CDR3 is CASAQSSGGLYNEQFF. CDR3 coding DNA: TGTGCCAGCGCCCAGAGTAGCGGGGGGCTCTACAATGAGCAGTTCTTC.

This clonotype was observed a handful of times. This chain links TRBV6-1 with TRBJ2-2, with 12 bases aligning to TRBD2. CDR1 is MNHNS and CDR2 is SASEGT in the germline V gene. J was trimmed by 5 bases and V by 5 bases; bases with no gene match: 9. CDR3 length equals 17 residues. CDR3 sequence: CASSPPRTSGITGELFF. The CDR3 bases are TGTGCCAGCAGTCCCCCCCGGACTAGCGGGATAACCGGGGAGCTGTTTTTT.